This T cell receptor (beta chain) was captured in a study of T cell responses to AZD1222 COVID-19 vaccine. This table comes from immunoSEQ multiplex PCR, and its TCRdb copy is limited to in-frame clones, with some not included. The data contain 120,000 or so clones, about 95% of them seen just once; the ten biggest clones take up approximately 2.9%. V was cut by 5 bases and J by 6 bases, with 13 bases left in between. The CDR3 has 13 amino acids. CDR1 is SGHNT, CDR2 YENEEA, per germline. The chain employs TRBV11-3 and TRBJ1-1, with no clear D. The origin of this receptor is an adult who received the AZD1222 COVID-19 vaccine. The sample here was peripheral blood, taken 28 days after the second AZD1222 dose. The CDR3 sequence: CASSPGGYAEAFF. DNA for the CDR3: TGTGCCAGCAGCCCCGGTGGGTACGCTGAAGCTTTCTTT.